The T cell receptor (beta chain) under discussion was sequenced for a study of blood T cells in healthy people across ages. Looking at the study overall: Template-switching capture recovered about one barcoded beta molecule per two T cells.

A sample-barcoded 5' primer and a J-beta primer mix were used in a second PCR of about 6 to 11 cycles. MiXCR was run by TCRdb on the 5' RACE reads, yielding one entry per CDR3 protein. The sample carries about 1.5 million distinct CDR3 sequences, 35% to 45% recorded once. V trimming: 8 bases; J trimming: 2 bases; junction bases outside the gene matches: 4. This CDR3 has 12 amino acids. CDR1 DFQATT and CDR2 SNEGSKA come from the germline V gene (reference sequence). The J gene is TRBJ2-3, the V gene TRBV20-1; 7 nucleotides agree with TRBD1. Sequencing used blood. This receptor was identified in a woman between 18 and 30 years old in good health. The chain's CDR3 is CSTGTATDTQYF. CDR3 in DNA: TGCAGTACCGGGACAGCCACAGATACGCAGTATTTT.